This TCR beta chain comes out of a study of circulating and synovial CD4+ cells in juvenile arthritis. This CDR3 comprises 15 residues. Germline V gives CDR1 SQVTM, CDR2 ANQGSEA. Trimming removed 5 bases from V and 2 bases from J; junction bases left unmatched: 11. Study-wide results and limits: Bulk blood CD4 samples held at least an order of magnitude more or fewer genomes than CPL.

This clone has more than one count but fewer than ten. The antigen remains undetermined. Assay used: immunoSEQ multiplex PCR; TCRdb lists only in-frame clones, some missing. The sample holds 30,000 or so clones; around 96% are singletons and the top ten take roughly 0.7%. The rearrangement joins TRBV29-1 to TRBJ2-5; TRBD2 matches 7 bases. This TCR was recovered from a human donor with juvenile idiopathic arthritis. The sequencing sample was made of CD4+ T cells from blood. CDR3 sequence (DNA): TGCAGCGTTCTGGGGGGGAGGGGTCTTCAAGAGACCCAGTACTTC. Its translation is CSVLGGRGLQETQYF.